This is a list of T cell receptor beta chains from one sample in a study of radiotherapy plus CTLA-4 blockade in lung cancer. TCRdb's table, derived via immunoSEQ multiplex PCR, lists solely in-frame clones and lacks some. The table has around 82,000 clones, around 79% seen once; the top ten hold 22%. Here the sequenced sample was peripheral blood, taken from a patient treated with radiotherapy plus ipilimumab. Receptors were obtained from a human donor with non-small cell lung cancer whose response to radiotherapy plus ipilimumab could not be evaluated. Some clones in this sample may be carry-over from other donors' samples. CDR3s include the opening cysteine and the closing phenylalanine or tryptophan. Clone size is stated in some rows and not others, as once, few, many or a class when expanded.

v_call: TRBV6-4
clone_size: -
cdr3_aa: CASSAQGYGYTF

v_call: TRBV29-1
clone_size: few
cdr3_aa: CSARRGENEKLFF

v_call: TRBV11-2
clone_size: once
cdr3_aa: CASSAYRGRTEAFF

v_call: TRBV21-1
clone_size: -
cdr3_aa: CASSKRGKVTPQGNTIYF

v_call: TRBV5-4
clone_size: -
cdr3_aa: CASSPRQAPYEQYF

v_call: TRBV14
clone_size: few
cdr3_aa: CASSQDLRQRQEKLFF

v_call: TRBV15
clone_size: -
cdr3_aa: CATSLFGVVSNQPQHF

v_call: TRBV7-2
clone_size: once
cdr3_aa: CASSLSPVTGGYEQYF

v_call: TRBV19
clone_size: -
cdr3_aa: CASSIAAGGTEAFF

v_call: TRBV27
clone_size: -
cdr3_aa: CASSLSGGGSKTQYF

v_call: TRBV7-2
clone_size: once
cdr3_aa: CASSGQGGNGELFF

v_call: TRBV5-1
clone_size: -
cdr3_aa: CASSSDRGRTSYEQYF

v_call: TRBV20-1
clone_size: -
cdr3_aa: CSARVGNEQFF

v_call: TRBV4-1
clone_size: -
cdr3_aa: CASSQRGSGGAGSGANVLTF

v_call: TRBV4-2
clone_size: -
cdr3_aa: CASSQEPGLMNTEAFF

v_call: TRBV20-1
clone_size: -
cdr3_aa: CSARDLEGYTF

v_call: TRBV6-4
clone_size: -
cdr3_aa: CASSEDRITGELFF

v_call: TRBV21-1
clone_size: once
cdr3_aa: CASSKERVADPGETQYF

v_call: TRBV27
clone_size: few
cdr3_aa: CASSFSSGLGEFF

v_call: TRBV6-5
clone_size: -
cdr3_aa: CASSLDRANTEAFF

v_call: TRBV5-1
clone_size: -
cdr3_aa: CASSLGLAGDYEQYF

v_call: TRBV5-1
clone_size: -
cdr3_aa: CASSTGTGGSSSPLHF